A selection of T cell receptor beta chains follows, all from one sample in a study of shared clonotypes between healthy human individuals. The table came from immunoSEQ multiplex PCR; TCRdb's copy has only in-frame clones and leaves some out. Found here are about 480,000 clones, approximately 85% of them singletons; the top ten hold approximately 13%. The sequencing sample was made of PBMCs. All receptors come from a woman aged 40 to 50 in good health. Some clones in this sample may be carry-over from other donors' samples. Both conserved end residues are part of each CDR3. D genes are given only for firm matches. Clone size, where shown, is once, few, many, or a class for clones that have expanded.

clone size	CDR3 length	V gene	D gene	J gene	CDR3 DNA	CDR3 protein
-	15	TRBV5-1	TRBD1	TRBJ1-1	TGCGCCAGCAGCACCGGACAGGGTGAGGGCACTGAAGCTTTCTTT	CASSTGQGEGTEAFF
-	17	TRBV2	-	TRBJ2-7	TGTGCCAGCATCTCTAACGTGGCGACTTACTCGGCCTACGAGCAGTACTTC	CASISNVATYSAYEQYF
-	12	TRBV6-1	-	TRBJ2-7	TGTGCCAGCAGCGCCCGTCTTGTCGAGCAGTACTTC	CASSARLVEQYF
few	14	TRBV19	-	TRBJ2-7	TGTGCCAGTAGTAACCCGGGAGCCTCCTACGAGCAGTACTTC	CASSNPGASYEQYF
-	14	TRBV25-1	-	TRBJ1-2	TGTGCCAGCAGTGAGGTGGGGGAGGGCTATGGCTACACCTTC	CASSEVGEGYGYTF
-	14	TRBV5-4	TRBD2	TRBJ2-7	TGTGCCAGCAGCGAGGGACTAGCACCTGGCGAGCAGTACTTC	CASSEGLAPGEQYF
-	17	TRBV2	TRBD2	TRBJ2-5	TGTGCCAGCAGTGAAAGGGGGACTAGCGGGAGGAAAGAGACCCAGTACTTC	CASSERGTSGRKETQYF
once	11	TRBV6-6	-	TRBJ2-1	TGTGCCAGCAGTAAGAAGAATGAGCAGTTCTTC	CASSKKNEQFF
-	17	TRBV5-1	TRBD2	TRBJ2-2	TGCGCCAGCAGCGGCGGGGGACTAGCGGGAGCCACCGGGGAGCTGTTTTTT	CASSGGGLAGATGELFF
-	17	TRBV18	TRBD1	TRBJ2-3	TGTGCCAGCTCACCACCGGGACAGGCTTATTACACAGATACGCAGTATTTT	CASSPPGQAYYTDTQYF
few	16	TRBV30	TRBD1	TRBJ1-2	TGTGCCTGGAGTGTATTTGAGACAGGGGGCGAAAGTGGCTACACCTTC	CAWSVFETGGESGYTF
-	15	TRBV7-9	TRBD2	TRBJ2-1	TGTGCCAGCAGCCTGGGGGAGGGAACCTACAATGAGCAGTTCTTC	CASSLGEGTYNEQFF
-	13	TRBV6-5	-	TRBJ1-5	TGTGCCAGCAGGGAACAGGTTAACCAGCCCCAGCATTTT	CASREQVNQPQHF
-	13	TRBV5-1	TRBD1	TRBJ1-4	TGCGCCAGCAGCCTTATAACAGGGGAGAAACTGTTTTTT	CASSLITGEKLFF
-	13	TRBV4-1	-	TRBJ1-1	TGCGCCAGCAGCCAAGGGGCCGGCACTGAAGCTTTCTTT	CASSQGAGTEAFF
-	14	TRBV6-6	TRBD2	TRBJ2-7	TGTGCCAGCAGCCCCGGGCAGGGACTATACGAGCAGTACTTC	CASSPGQGLYEQYF
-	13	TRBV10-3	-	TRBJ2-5	TGTGCCATCAGGGCAGGGGGGGACGAGACCCAGTACTTC	CAIRAGGDETQYF
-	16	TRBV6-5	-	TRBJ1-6	TGTGCCAGCAGTTACGGAGGGAGCTCCTATAATTCACCCCTCCACTTT	CASSYGGSSYNSPLHF
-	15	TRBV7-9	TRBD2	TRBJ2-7	TGTGCCAGCAGCTCAGGACTAGCGGGAACCTACGAGCAGTACTTC	CASSSGLAGTYEQYF
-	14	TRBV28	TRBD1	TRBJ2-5	TGTGCCAGCAGTTTACAGGGGGTGGAAGAGACCCAGTACTTC	CASSLQGVEETQYF
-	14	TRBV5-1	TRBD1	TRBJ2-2	TGCGCCAGCAGCCCTGGACAGGGTTTGGGGGAGCTGTTTTTT	CASSPGQGLGELFF
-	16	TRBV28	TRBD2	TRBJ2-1	TGTGCCAGCAGTTCCCTCCAGCGGGGCGCCTACAATGAGCAGTTCTTC	CASSSLQRGAYNEQFF
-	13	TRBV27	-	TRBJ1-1	TGTGCCAGCAGTTTATTATTGGGAACTGAAGCTTTCTTT	CASSLLLGTEAFF
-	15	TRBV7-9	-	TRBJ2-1	TGTGCCAGCAGCTTACCTCGCCGGACCTACAATGAGCAGTTCTTC	CASSLPRRTYNEQFF